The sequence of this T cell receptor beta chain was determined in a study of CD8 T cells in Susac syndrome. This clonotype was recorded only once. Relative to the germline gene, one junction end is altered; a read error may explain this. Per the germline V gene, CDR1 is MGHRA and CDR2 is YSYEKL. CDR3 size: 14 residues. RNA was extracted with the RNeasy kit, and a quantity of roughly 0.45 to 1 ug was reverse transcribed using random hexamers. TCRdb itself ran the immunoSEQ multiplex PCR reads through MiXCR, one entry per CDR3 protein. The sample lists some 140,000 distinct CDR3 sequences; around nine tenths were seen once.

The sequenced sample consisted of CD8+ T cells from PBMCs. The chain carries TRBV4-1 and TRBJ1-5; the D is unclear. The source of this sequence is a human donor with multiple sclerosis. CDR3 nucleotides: TGCGCCAGCAGTCAAGGAGACACTTATCAGCCCCAGCATTTT. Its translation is CASSQGDTYQPQHF.